The T cell receptor (beta chain) under discussion was sequenced for a study of T-cell memory formation after mild COVID-19. About the study: Largely, TCR clusters stayed within a single donor. Broader study findings: Most CD4+ clones that shrank were in CM and EM, while CD8+ ones turned up in EMRA. Contracting clones from day 15 to 85 showed balanced CD4/CD8; later expanders favored CD4+.

TCRdb re-called the 5' RACE reads with MiXCR, one entry per CDR3 protein. This sample has 470,000 or so distinct CDR3 sequences, with more than 15% found just once. Note on this clonotype: The target antigen is unknown.

With 1 base removed from V and 6 bases from J, the gap between germline ends came to 7 bases. CDR3 length equals 14 residues. Germline loops: CDR1 MNHEY, CDR2 SVGEGT. Sequencing was performed on PBMCs or a T cell subset sorted from them (not recorded which). The chain couples TRBV6-2 or TRBV6-3 to TRBJ1-6; D is perhaps TRBD1 (6 bases). This receptor was taken from a young man who had mild COVID-19 (a few samples of this study predate the infection). Cell type and time point are not known. CDR3 in amino acids: CASSYWGRNSPLHF. The CDR3 DNA reads as TGTGCCAGCAGTTACTGGGGGCGTAATTCACCCCTCCACTTT.